Following are 32 T cell receptor beta chains from one sample sequenced in a study of blood T cell repertoires in COVID-19. Method: immunoSEQ multiplex PCR; TCRdb's copy keeps in-frame clones and lacks some. Of about 22,000 clones listed, nearly 90% were seen once; the top ten hold less than 30%. Sequencing used peripheral blood. The receptors shown here come from a human donor with active COVID-19. The donor label of this sample is uncertain.

The rearrangement links TRBV4-3 to TRBJ2-1; 8 nucleotides agree with TRBD2. Germline CDR1 reads LGHNA; CDR2 reads YSLEER. The J segment lost 0 bases and the V segment lost 5 bases, leaving 6 bases of the junction unmatched. This CDR3 comprises 16 residues. The CDR3: CASSSSGLSSYNEQFF. CDR3 nucleotides: TGCGCCAGCAGCTCTAGCGGGCTAAGCTCCTACAATGAGCAGTTCTTC.

The chain employs TRBV6-1 and TRBJ2-1; D unclear. V lost 3 bases to trimming and J lost 4 bases, with 4 bases between them. The CDR3 totals 12 residues. Germline V gives CDR1 MNHNS, CDR2 SASEGT. The CDR3 loop reads CASSDRYNEQFF. CDR3 in DNA: TGTGCCAGCAGTGACAGATACAATGAGCAGTTCTTC.

This chain uses TRBV19 with TRBJ2-3; no clear D. Looked up from germline, CDR1 is LNHDA and CDR2 is SQIVND (reference sequence). The ends were cut back, 3 bases at V and 6 bases at J, with 7 bases in the middle. This CDR3 comprises 12 residues. The DNA of the CDR3 is TGTGCCAGTAGTATCCCTACGGATACGCAGTATTTT. It yields the protein CASSIPTDTQYF.

The chain carries TRBV11-2 and TRBJ2-3; 16 bases match TRBD2. CDR3 length: 19 amino acids. The J segment lost 4 bases and the V segment lost 5 bases, leaving 12 bases of the junction unmatched. The germline V gene has CDR1 SGHAT and CDR2 FQNNGV. The CDR3 sequence: CASSPLGLAGGHQADTQYF. In nucleotides, the CDR3 is TGTGCCAGCAGCCCACTGGGACTAGCGGGGGGGCATCAAGCAGATACGCAGTATTTT.

The chain is built from TRBV27 and TRBJ1-5; weak D call: TRBD1 (6 bases). This CDR3 has 16 amino acids. Trimming shortened V by 1 base and J by 1 base, and 11 bases separated the two germline ends. Germline-derived CDR1 and CDR2 are MNHEY and SMNVEV (reference sequence). CDR3 nucleotides: TGTGCCAGCAGTTTATTGGGGGCAGGGAGCAATCAGCCCCAGCATTTT. It codes for CASSLLGAGSNQPQHF.

This chain connects TRBV6-5 to TRBJ2-5; 7 bases fit TRBD2. This CDR3 is 14 amino acids long. CDR1 is MNHEY and CDR2 is SVGAGI in the germline V gene. V lost 6 bases and J lost 4; bases outside the gene matches: 8. For the CDR3, the DNA is TGTGCCAGCAGAAACGGGCTAGCGGCAGAGACCCAGTACTTC. Its translation: CASRNGLAAETQYF.

This clone was seen once. The DNA of the CDR3 is TGTGCCAGCAGCACGATAACCAGGGACGAGCAGTACTTC. Amino acids: CASSTITRDEQYF. The V and J genes are TRBV5-4 and TRBJ2-7; D possibly corresponds to TRBD1 (5 bases). CDR3 length: 13 amino acids. Germline CDR1 SGHNT, CDR2 YYREEE (reference sequence). The germline V and J ends were trimmed by 4 bases and 5 bases, with 13 bases remaining between them.

This clone was observed a few times. This sequence joins TRBV7-3 and TRBJ1-1; D remains ambiguous. V was pared by 1 base and J by 1 base, with 4 bases between. Germline values: CDR1 SGHTA, CDR2 FQGTGA. The CDR3 runs 13 residues. CDR3: CASSLNSNTEAFF. CDR3 DNA sequence: TGTGCCAGCAGCTTAAACTCGAACACTGAAGCTTTCTTT.

The chain joins TRBV11-2 to TRBJ2-5; TRBD2 matches 9 bases. The V segment lost 5 bases and the J segment 5 bases; nucleotides outside the gene matches: 9. The CDR3 is made up of 15 amino acids. The V gene's germline CDR1 is SGHAT and CDR2 FQNNGV. The DNA of the CDR3 is TGTGCCAGCAGCCAGGTGGCGGGGGGGCCGGAGACCCAGTACTTC. It specifies CASSQVAGGPETQYF.

This chain joins TRBV6-2 or TRBV6-3 and TRBJ2-1, with TRBD2 identical over 7 bases. CDR1 is MNHEY, CDR2 SVGEGT, per germline. The length of the CDR3 is 17 residues. The junction had 8 bases not matched to a gene; V was cut back by 0 bases and J by 3 bases. The CDR3 DNA reads TGTGCCAGCAGTTACTCGAGTATAAGCGGGATCTACAATGAGCAGTTCTTC. Translation gives CASSYSSISGIYNEQFF.

The chain carries TRBV5-4 and TRBJ2-7; D unclear. The V gene lost 3 bases and the J gene lost 0 bases, with 10 bases spanning the gap. This CDR3 spans 14 amino acids. CDR1 and CDR2 (germline): SGHNT, YYREEE (reference sequence). The CDR3 nucleotides are TGTGCCAGCAGCTCACCGTCGGGCTCCTACGAGCAGTACTTC. Amino acids: CASSSPSGSYEQYF.

The chain couples TRBV3-1 (or the pseudogene TRBV3-2) to TRBJ2-5; D is undetermined. The CDR3 runs 14 residues. Trimming shortened V by 4 bases and J by 2 bases, and 11 bases separated the two germline ends. From germline, CDR1 is LGHDT and CDR2 YNNKEL (reference sequence). DNA of the CDR3: TGTGCCAGCAGCCTAGTTCCACCACAAGAGACCCAGTACTTC. The encoded protein is CASSLVPPQETQYF.

The rearrangement uses TRBV3-1 (or the pseudogene TRBV3-2) and TRBJ1-1; no clear D. V shed 5 bases and J shed 5 bases, with 12 bases lying between them. Germline V gene data show CDR1 as LGHDT and CDR2 as YNNKEL (reference sequence). The CDR3 has 13 residues. The CDR3 loop reads CASSTGGGTEAFF. CDR3 nucleotide sequence: TGTGCCAGCAGCACCGGCGGTGGTACTGAAGCTTTCTTT.

The rearrangement uses TRBV25-1 and TRBJ1-2; possible D gene TRBD1, 5 bases. This CDR3 is 13 amino acids long. V lost 1 base to trimming and J lost 6 bases, with 9 bases between them. The germline gives CDR1 MGHDK, CDR2 SYGVNS. The CDR3 loop reads CASSELGGDGYTF. The CDR3 nucleotides are TGTGCCAGCAGTGAATTGGGGGGTGATGGCTACACCTTC.

The V gene is TRBV6-6, the J gene TRBJ1-5, with 9 positions matching TRBD1. CDR1 and CDR2 (germline): MNHNY, SVGAGI (reference sequence). The length of the CDR3 is 16 residues. V shed 2 bases and J 3 bases; nucleotides not matched to a gene: 5. The CDR3 DNA reads TGTGCCAGCAGTTACCCCGGGACAGGGAACAATCAGCCCCAGCATTTT. It yields the protein CASSYPGTGNNQPQHF.

The V call is TRBV25-1, the J call TRBJ2-1, with 11 bases that match TRBD2. V lost 5 bases and J lost 6; bases outside the gene matches: 9. The germline gives CDR1 MGHDK, CDR2 SYGVNS. The CDR3 totals 16 residues. The CDR3 reads CASSTSLAGGRNEQFF. CDR3 bases: TGTGCCAGCAGTACCTCGTTAGCGGGGGGGCGCAATGAGCAGTTCTTC.

This chain links TRBV19 with TRBJ2-1, with TRBD2 identical over 8 bases. There are 16 residues in the CDR3. V dropped 4 bases and J dropped 7; count of bases not matched to a gene: 12. Germline V gene data show CDR1 as LNHDA and CDR2 as SQIVND (reference sequence). Here the CDR3 DNA reads TGTGCCAGTAGTAATAGCGGGACGCGGTTAAAGAATGAGCAGTTCTTC. Translated: CASSNSGTRLKNEQFF.

Here the CDR3 reads CASSLVGRDGYTF. In nucleotides, the CDR3 is TGTGCCAGCAGCTTAGTGGGGAGAGATGGCTACACCTTC. The chain is built from TRBV11-3 and TRBJ1-2, with unresolved D. The CDR3 is 13 residues long. Trimming left V 1 base short and J 6 bases short, with 9 bases between. Germline V gives CDR1 SGHNT, CDR2 YENEEA.

This clone was seen more than once but under ten times. The rearrangement links TRBV7-3 to TRBJ1-5; 7 bases fit TRBD1. Germline CDR1 and CDR2: SGHTA and FQGTGA. Trimming took 5 bases from V and 0 from J; bases not matched to a gene: 7. CDR3 length: 16 residues. CDR3 nucleotides: TGTGCCAGCAGCCCCCGACAGGGCAATAGCAATCAGCCCCAGCATTTT. It yields the protein CASSPRQGNSNQPQHF.

The chain uses TRBV15 and TRBJ2-7, with 8 bases identical to TRBD2. Germline-derived CDR1 and CDR2 are LNHNV and YYDKDF (reference sequence). The CDR3 sequence is 13 residues long. The trim removed 0 bases at V and 10 bases at J, leaving 5 bases unmatched. The CDR3 bases are TGTGCCACCAGCAGAGATCGGGCGGGGGGTCAGTACTTC. It encodes CATSRDRAGGQYF.

The chain has TRBV2 and TRBJ2-1; 7 bases agree with TRBD1. J was trimmed by 10 bases and V by 4 bases; bases with no gene match: 1. The CDR3 spans 11 residues. The V gene's germline CDR1 is SNHLY and CDR2 FYNNEI. The CDR3 DNA is TGTGCCAGCAGTGTGACAGGGGAGCAGTTCTTC. Its protein product is CASSVTGEQFF.

The J gene is TRBJ2-1, the V gene TRBV27; 12 bases line up with TRBD2. Germline CDR1 reads MNHEY; CDR2 reads SMNVEV (reference sequence). This CDR3 region has 15 residues. J was trimmed by 8 bases and V by 2 bases; bases with no gene match: 4. The CDR3 DNA follows: TGTGCCAGCAGTTTAAGGGCTAGCGGGGGGGATGAGCAGTTCTTC. Amino acid sequence: CASSLRASGGDEQFF.

The gene calls are TRBV2 and TRBJ2-2; D possibly corresponds to TRBD2 (5 bases). The CDR3 is 15 residues long. Germline values: CDR1 SNHLY, CDR2 FYNNEI. The germline V and J ends were trimmed by 7 bases and 5 bases, with 17 bases remaining between them. As DNA, the CDR3 is TGTGCCAGCACCCCGTCCGGGGTGGGGACCGGGGAGCTGTTTTTT. As protein: CASTPSGVGTGELFF.

The J gene is TRBJ2-7, the V gene TRBV6-2 or TRBV6-3; D remains ambiguous. The CDR3 totals 11 residues. The V gene lost 2 bases and the J gene lost 4 bases, with 3 bases spanning the gap. Germline V gives CDR1 MNHEY, CDR2 SVGEGT. The CDR3 reads CASSYLYEQYF. The CDR3 region has the DNA TGTGCCAGCAGTTACCTTTACGAGCAGTACTTC.

CDR3 protein: CASSLGLAGGQETQYF. For the CDR3, the DNA is TGTGCCAGCAGCTTAGGCCTAGCGGGGGGGCAAGAGACCCAGTACTTC. The V gene is TRBV7-3, the J gene TRBJ2-5, with 12 nucleotides matching TRBD2. Germline-derived CDR1 and CDR2 are SGHTA and FQGTGA. After removal of 2 bases from V and 2 bases from J, the junction contained 3 bases not matched to a gene. The CDR3 has 16 residues.

The count of this clone is one. The junction shows a germline mismatch at one end, possibly a read error. The rearrangement joins TRBV29-1 to TRBJ1-1; D is perhaps TRBD1 (6 bases). Germline V CDR1 and CDR2: SQVTM, ANQGSEA. The length of the CDR3 is 12 residues. The CDR3 loop is CSGTGLKTEAFF. The CDR3, as DNA: TGCAGCGGAACAGGGTTGAAGACTGAAGCTTTCTTT.

The chain carries TRBV19 and TRBJ1-6; no definite D call. This CDR3 has 11 amino acids. Trimming stripped 6 bases from V and 9 bases from J, with 6 bases between. The germline V gene encodes CDR1 LNHDA and CDR2 SQIVND (reference sequence). In DNA, the CDR3 is TGTGCCAGTAGCCCGGGTTCACCCCTCCACTTT. Its protein is CASSPGSPLHF.

The rearrangement uses TRBV5-1 and TRBJ2-3; 11 nucleotides agree with TRBD2. V lost 4 bases to trimming and J lost 1 base; unmatched junction nucleotides: 5. Germline V gene lookup returns CDR1 SGHRS and CDR2 YFSETQ. The CDR3 runs 16 residues. CDR3 region: CASSPTLAGGTDTQYF. CDR3 sequence (DNA): TGCGCCAGCAGCCCAACACTAGCGGGGGGCACAGATACGCAGTATTTT.

The chain uses TRBV2 and TRBJ2-3; D gene unclear. The germline gives CDR1 SNHLY, CDR2 FYNNEI. CDR3 length: 15 residues. V was shortened by 3 bases and J by 0 bases, with 10 bases between the two germline ends. The CDR3 loop reads CASSDWASSTDTQYF. In nucleotides, the CDR3 is TGTGCCAGCAGTGACTGGGCGAGTAGCACAGATACGCAGTATTTT. Full variable domain (remainder filled in from reference TRBV2 and TRBJ2-3): EPEVTQTPSHQVTQMGQEVILRCVPISNHLYFYWYRQILGQKVEFLVSFYNNEISEKSEIFDDQFSVERPDGSNFTLKIRSTKLEDSAMYFCASSDWASSTDTQYFGPGTRLTVL.

On this clone itself: One end of the junction fails to match germline, which may point to a read error. This rearrangement joins TRBV7-3 to TRBJ1-1, with D perhaps matching TRBD1 (5 bases). This CDR3 is built from 14 residues. Germline V gene sequence: CDR1 SGHTA, CDR2 FQGTGA. The CDR3 bases are TGTGCCAGCAGCTTAAAAGGCCTCAGTGGGGCGGGACTCTTT. This encodes CASSLKGLSGAGLF.

V is TRBV6-5 and J is TRBJ1-2; D uncertain. The CDR3 has 13 amino acids. V lost 4 bases and J 5 bases, leaving 11 bases between the germline ends. Germline V gene lookup returns CDR1 MNHEY and CDR2 SVGAGI. DNA of the CDR3: TGTGCCAGCAGTTGGACGGGGAATTATGGCTACACCTTC. Its protein product is CASSWTGNYGYTF.

This rearrangement joins TRBV7-6 to TRBJ2-3; a possible D gene is TRBD2 (5 bases). Germline lookup yields CDR1 SGHVS and CDR2 FNYEAQ. V was shortened by 5 bases and J by 7 bases, with 19 bases between the two germline ends. The CDR3 loop spans 15 amino acids. CDR3 protein: CASSARASPGNTQYF. In DNA, the CDR3 is TGTGCCAGCAGCGCCCGGGCTTCTCCCGGGAATACGCAGTATTTT.